Each of the 11 T cell receptor beta chains below was sequenced from the same sample in a study of T cell changes during pregnancy in multiple sclerosis. The method was immunoSEQ multiplex PCR; TCRdb's version includes in-frame clones alone and lacks a portion of them. The table shows about 93,000 clones, with around 90% occurring only once. Sequenced here: peripheral blood, sampled before pregnancy. Every receptor here comes from a female donor with multiple sclerosis, enrolled in a pregnancy study.

This sequence joins TRBV7-7 and TRBJ2-7, with D possibly matching TRBD1 (5 bases). This CDR3 comprises 13 residues. Trimming stripped 3 bases from V and 7 bases from J, with 13 bases between. The V gene's germline CDR1 is SSHAT and CDR2 FNYEAQ (reference sequence). The CDR3 DNA is TGTGCCAGCAGCTTCCTCGGCAGGGCGGAGCAGTACTTC. Its protein is CASSFLGRAEQYF.

The chain is built from TRBV10-3 and TRBJ2-7; 7 positions agree with TRBD2. This CDR3 is built from 15 residues. V lost 2 bases, J lost 5 bases, and 9 bases stayed unmatched. In germline, CDR1 is ENHRY, CDR2 SYGVKD. CDR3 sequence reads: CAISEVRLATHEQYF. CDR3 nucleotides: TGTGCCATCAGTGAGGTCCGACTAGCCACTCACGAGCAGTACTTC.

This sequence joins TRBV19 and TRBJ1-6; 10 bases agree with TRBD1. This CDR3 spans 17 amino acids. Trimming removed 3 bases from V and 0 bases from J; junction bases left unmatched: 2. Germline V gene data show CDR1 as LNHDA and CDR2 as SQIVND (reference sequence). In nucleotides, the CDR3 is TGTGCCAGTAGTATCCGGACAGGGGGCTCCTATAATTCACCCCTCCACTTT. Translating it yields CASSIRTGGSYNSPLHF.

This chain connects TRBV15 to TRBJ1-2; no clear D. The length of the CDR3 is 16 residues. The germline V gene has CDR1 LNHNV and CDR2 YYDKDF (reference sequence). V lost 0 bases and J 4 bases, leaving 15 bases between the germline ends. The CDR3 DNA sequence: TGTGCCACCAGCAGAGATCGAGGCAGCTACCCCTATGGCTACACCTTC. This translates into CATSRDRGSYPYGYTF.

The V gene is TRBV7-3, the J gene TRBJ2-3, with 14 bases fitting TRBD2. Unmatched junction bases numbered 3, after V lost 5 bases and J lost 5 bases. The CDR3 is 15 amino acids. Germline CDR1 is SGHTA and CDR2 is FQGTGA. CDR3 sequence reads: CASSATSGGEDTQYF. The CDR3 DNA follows: TGTGCCAGCAGCGCGACTAGCGGGGGGGAAGATACGCAGTATTTT.

The chain has TRBV2 and TRBJ2-7; D is possibly TRBD2 (6 bases). V shed 4 bases and J shed 3 bases, with 16 bases lying between them. CDR1 SNHLY and CDR2 FYNNEI come from the germline V gene. The CDR3 totals 15 residues. The CDR3 region is CASSAGVGRVYEQYF. CDR3 DNA sequence: TGTGCCAGCAGTGCGGGGGTAGGTCGAGTCTACGAGCAGTACTTC.

This clone was counted a few times. V usage is TRBV27 and J usage is TRBJ2-7, with D perhaps matching TRBD2 (5 bases). Germline lookup yields CDR1 MNHEY and CDR2 SMNVEV (reference sequence). The CDR3 is 16 residues long. V lost 5 bases and J 3 bases, leaving 20 bases between the germline ends. In DNA form, the CDR3 reads TGTGCCAGCAGTCCCCCAGCCGGCCTAGCCCGCTACGAGCAGTACTTC. This codes for CASSPPAGLARYEQYF.

V gene TRBV27 combines with J gene TRBJ1-2, with 7 positions matching TRBD1. Germline V gene sequence: CDR1 MNHEY, CDR2 SMNVEV (reference sequence). V was clipped by 6 bases and J by 8 bases; unmatched bases: 18. This CDR3 spans 16 amino acids. The CDR3 DNA follows: TGTGCCAGCAGCCTCAATCGTCCGACAGGGACGTACGGCTACACCTTC. This codes for CASSLNRPTGTYGYTF.

The gene calls are TRBV5-4 and TRBJ2-3; 7 nucleotides agree with TRBD2. This CDR3 has 16 residues. The V gene end was trimmed by 0 bases and the J gene end by 3 bases; junction bases not matched to a gene: 7. The germline CDR1 and CDR2 sequences are SGHNT and YYREEE (reference sequence). This chain's CDR3 is CASSLELAGETDTQYF. The CDR3 nucleotides read TGTGCCAGCAGCTTGGAGCTTGCGGGGGAGACAGATACGCAGTATTTT.

The rearrangement joins TRBV2 to TRBJ1-1, with D possibly being TRBD1 (5 bases). V was cut by 4 bases and J by 1 base, with 7 bases left in between. This CDR3 has 13 amino acids. Germline V gene data show CDR1 as SNHLY and CDR2 as FYNNEI. For the CDR3, the DNA is TGTGCCAGCAGTGGACAGCCGAACACTGAAGCTTTCTTT. It specifies CASSGQPNTEAFF.

The chain has TRBV27 and TRBJ2-1, with 8 nucleotides matching TRBD1. The germline V gene has CDR1 MNHEY and CDR2 SMNVEV (reference sequence). V was pared by 2 bases and J by 7 bases, with 7 bases of the junction left unmatched. This CDR3 is built from 15 residues. The CDR3 sequence: CASSLRQGAGNEQFF. The CDR3 bases are TGTGCCAGCAGTTTACGGCAGGGGGCGGGTAATGAGCAGTTCTTC.